The T cell receptor (beta chain) under discussion was sequenced for a study of blood T cell repertoires in COVID-19. Method: immunoSEQ multiplex PCR; TCRdb's copy keeps in-frame clones and lacks some. This sample has roughly 60,000 clones; around 87% occur once, and the top ten carry under 1.3%. This TCR was recovered from an older man with acute or convalescent COVID-19. The sequencing input was peripheral blood.

The CDR3 spells CASSFGANYGYTF. The CDR3 DNA sequence: TGTGCCAGCAGTTTCGGGGCTAACTATGGCTACACCTTC. V and J are TRBV12-3 or TRBV12-4 and TRBJ1-2; unclear D gene. The CDR3 length is 13 residues. V dropped 3 bases and J dropped 0 bases, with 5 bases sitting between them.